Detailed here is one T cell receptor (beta chain). The sample belongs to a study of blood T cell repertoires in COVID-19. The overall study: Both acute and convalescent COVID-19 samples were obtained from the United States, Italy and Spain.

In terms of age and location, participants ranged from roughly 18 to 100 years and lived in around 22 US areas. Participant reports of clinical history set cohort assignment. Recovered participants had two consecutive negative NP/OP PCR tests, healthcare professional clearance, or symptom resolution. The V and J ends lost 4 bases and 6 bases respectively, with 30 bases between them. CDR3 length: 20 amino acids. Germline loops: CDR1 SGHVS, CDR2 FQNEAQ. Only in-frame clones appear in the TCRdb table, and some are missing; sequencing was by immunoSEQ multiplex PCR. The table includes some 300,000 clones, around 86% detected once.

The sequence was collected from a woman aged 35 to 49 who had recovered from COVID-19. This chain uses TRBV7-8 with TRBJ2-2; D might be TRBD1 (6 bases). What was sequenced was PBMCs or T cells enriched from blood (not recorded which). CDR3 loop: CASSSTNGLTGPDEPGELFF. The CDR3 DNA sequence: TGTGCCAGCAGCTCCACAAATGGGCTGACAGGACCCGATGAGCCCGGGGAGCTGTTTTTT.